The 25 T cell receptor beta chains given below trace back to one sample, sequenced in a study of STAT5B mutations in CD4+ large granular lymphocyte leukemia. This table comes from immunoSEQ multiplex PCR, and its TCRdb copy is limited to in-frame clones, with some not included. This table has about 8,400 clones, around 92% appearing once. The specimen sequenced was PBMCs. Source of these receptors: a woman aged 70-85 years with CD4+ T-cell large granular lymphocyte leukemia.

J is TRBJ1-3 and V is TRBV5-1, with TRBD1 as a possible D gene (6 bases). V lost 4 bases to trimming and J lost 0 bases, with 17 bases between them. Per the germline V gene, CDR1 is SGHRS and CDR2 is YFSETQ. CDR3 length equals 17 residues. The CDR3 is CASSPGGGLLSGNTIYF. In nucleotides, the CDR3 is TGCGCCAGCAGCCCCGGTGGGGGGCTACTCTCTGGAAACACCATATATTTT.

This chain uses TRBV27 with TRBJ1-5, with 7 bases matching TRBD1. V dropped 0 bases and J dropped 7; count of bases not matched to a gene: 6. This CDR3 has 15 amino acids. CDR1 and CDR2 from the germline V gene are MNHEY and SMNVEV (reference sequence). Here the CDR3 reads CASSLSGTAGQPQHF. Written as DNA, the CDR3 is TGTGCCAGCAGTTTATCCGGGACAGCAGGGCAGCCCCAGCATTTT.

A word on this clone: The same CDR3 is also encoded by other DNA sequences in this sample. This chain connects TRBV7-2 to TRBJ1-6, with a tentative D call TRBD1 (5 bases). The V end lost 1 base, the J end lost 6 bases, and 13 bases lay between the germline ends. Germline V lookup: CDR1 SGHTA, CDR2 FQGNSA. The CDR3 length is 16 residues. The CDR3 loop reads CASSLEYRGSNSPLHF. The CDR3 nucleotides are TGTGCCAGCAGCTTAGAATATCGGGGGAGTAATTCACCCCTCCACTTT.

This clone has only one observation. The chain recombines TRBV2 with TRBJ2-5; 8 bases are a match to TRBD2. With 8 bases clipped from V and 2 bases from J, the junction kept 4 bases outside the gene matches. The CDR3 consists of 13 residues. Germline V gene sequence: CDR1 SNHLY, CDR2 FYNNEI. CDR3 sequence: CASGASGQETQYF. The CDR3 DNA is TGTGCCAGCGGGGCTAGCGGGCAAGAGACCCAGTACTTC.

The rearrangement uses TRBV7-2 and TRBJ2-7, with a tentative D call TRBD1 (6 bases). With 4 bases removed from V and 4 bases from J, the gap between germline ends came to 14 bases. This CDR3 contains 14 residues. Germline assignment: CDR1 SGHTA and CDR2 FQGNSA. The CDR3 protein is CASSSLDRRYEQYF. The CDR3 DNA reads as TGTGCCAGCAGCTCTTTAGACAGGCGATACGAGCAGTACTTC.

V gene TRBV28 combines with J gene TRBJ2-7; unclear D gene. Per the germline V gene, CDR1 is MDHEN and CDR2 is SYDVKM. There are 13 residues in the CDR3. V was pared by 5 bases and J by 2 bases, with 10 bases between. CDR3 nucleotide sequence: TGTGCCAGCAGTCCTCCGGTTACCTACGAGCAGTACTTC. This codes for CASSPPVTYEQYF.

This rearrangement joins TRBV4-3 to TRBJ1-4; 8 bases map to TRBD1. The CDR3 extends over 15 amino acids. Looked up from germline, CDR1 is LGHNA and CDR2 is YSLEER. V dropped 2 bases and J dropped 10; count of bases not matched to a gene: 9. The CDR3 protein is CASSQSHGQGGKLFF. CDR3 nucleotide sequence: TGCGCCAGCAGCCAATCCCATGGACAGGGAGGAAAACTGTTTTTT.

The sample holds a few counts of this clone. The CDR3 DNA sequence: TGTGCCAGCAGTGAGTTGGAGGAAAAACTGTTTTTT. This codes for CASSELEEKLFF. The V and J genes are TRBV2 and TRBJ1-4, with D hard to call. CDR1 is SNHLY and CDR2 is FYNNEI in the germline V gene. The CDR3 runs to 12 residues. V lost 3 bases and J lost 8, with 7 bases in between.

This clone was seen just once. J is TRBJ2-7 and V is TRBV5-1; TRBD1 might be the D (5 bases). The CDR3 length is 15 residues. Germline V CDR1 and CDR2: SGHRS, YFSETQ. Trimming removed 0 bases at V and 0 bases at J, with 10 bases between. CDR3 in DNA: TGCGCCAGCAGCTTGGCCACAGGACCCTCCTACGAGCAGTACTTC. Its protein is CASSLATGPSYEQYF.

This clone appeared a single time. This rearrangement joins TRBV19 to TRBJ1-1; no definite D call. The CDR3 contains 15 residues. Germline CDR1 and CDR2: LNHDA and SQIVND (reference sequence). V was pared by 1 base and J by 0 bases, with 9 bases between. The CDR3 spells CASSIGGVVNTEAFF. The CDR3 coding sequence is TGTGCCAGTAGTATAGGTGGGGTGGTGAACACTGAAGCTTTCTTT.

The rearrangement links TRBV7-9 to TRBJ1-1; D is unresolved. V was cut by 4 bases and J by 0 bases, with 9 bases left in between. CDR1 is SEHNR, CDR2 FQNEAQ, per germline (reference sequence). The CDR3 has 14 amino acids. Written as DNA, the CDR3 is TGTGCCAGCAGCTCCTCAATAATGAACACTGAAGCTTTCTTT. It translates to CASSSSIMNTEAFF.

The count of this clone is one. The chain employs TRBV14 and TRBJ2-3; D is unclear. Trimming removed 2 bases at V and 3 bases at J, with 12 bases between. CDR3 length: 15 residues. Looked up from germline, CDR1 is SGHDN and CDR2 is FVKESK. CDR3 sequence (DNA): TGTGCCAGCAGCCAAATGGGGTTAGGGACAGATACGCAGTATTTT. This sequence encodes CASSQMGLGTDTQYF. Full variable domain (outside the CDR3, taken from reference TRBV14 and TRBJ2-3): EAGVTQFPSHSVIEKGQTVTLRCDPISGHDNLYWYRRVMGKEIKFLLHFVKESKQDESGMPNNRFLAERTGGTYSTLKVQPAELEDSGVYFCASSQMGLGTDTQYFGPGTRLTVL.

The chain links TRBV19 to TRBJ2-6, with TRBD1 matching over 7 bases. V lost 7 bases to trimming and J lost 0 bases; unmatched junction nucleotides: 15. Germline CDR1 is LNHDA and CDR2 is SQIVND (reference sequence). The CDR3 extends over 19 amino acids. Written as DNA, the CDR3 is TGTGCCAGTACCATCCAACCCGGGACAGCCCGCTCTGGGGCCAACGTCCTGACTTTC. Amino acid sequence: CASTIQPGTARSGANVLTF.

This clone occurred once. The V gene is TRBV19, the J gene TRBJ2-7; the match to TRBD1 covers 8 bases. Germline trimming cut 7 bases from V and 9 bases from J; bases unmatched to any gene: 5. Per germline, CDR1 LNHDA and CDR2 SQIVND (reference sequence). The CDR3 spans 11 residues. The CDR3 coding sequence is TGTGCCAGTACGACAGGGGATGTGCAGTACTTC. It translates to CASTTGDVQYF.

The chain couples TRBV9 to TRBJ1-2, with TRBD1 as a possible D gene (5 bases). The CDR3 extends over 16 amino acids. CDR1 SGDLS and CDR2 YYNGEE come from the germline V gene. V was cut by 4 bases and J by 8 bases, with 24 bases left in between. CDR3 sequence: CASSPGGGTATRGYTF. CDR3 in DNA: TGTGCCAGCAGCCCTGGGGGGGGGACCGCCACGAGGGGCTACACCTTC.

V usage is TRBV19 and J usage is TRBJ2-1, with D perhaps matching TRBD1 (5 bases). The CDR3 has 14 residues. Trimming cost V 5 bases and J 4 bases, with 12 bases left between them. Germline lookup yields CDR1 LNHDA and CDR2 SQIVND (reference sequence). CDR3 region: CASSQEGVYNEQFF. CDR3 bases: TGTGCCAGTAGTCAGGAAGGGGTATACAATGAGCAGTTCTTC.

The chain couples TRBV10-3 to TRBJ2-5; 7 bases are a match to TRBD1. The DNA end is more similar to TRBJ2-7, so the J call may be wrong. Germline V gene lookup returns CDR1 ENHRY and CDR2 SYGVKD. This CDR3 region has 12 residues. CDR3 nucleotide sequence: TGTGCCATCAAACAGGGGTCCTACGAGCAGTACTTC. It translates to CAIKQGSYEQYF.

This chain links TRBV7-9 with TRBJ1-1, with D unresolved. Trimming pared 5 bases from V and 3 bases from J, leaving 10 bases between. The CDR3 runs 13 residues. The V gene's germline CDR1 is SEHNR and CDR2 FQNEAQ (reference sequence). The CDR3 loop is CASSLSLDTEAFF. The CDR3 DNA follows: TGTGCCAGCAGCCTCTCATTGGACACTGAAGCTTTCTTT.

The chain recombines TRBV7-9 with TRBJ1-2; D gene uncertain. Germline CDR1 is SEHNR and CDR2 is FQNEAQ (reference sequence). CDR3 length equals 16 residues. The V and J ends lost 2 bases and 7 bases respectively, with 20 bases between them. CDR3 sequence reads: CASSLTPGHLLGGYTF. The DNA for the CDR3 is TGTGCCAGCAGCTTAACCCCGGGCCATCTCTTGGGTGGCTACACCTTC.

The V call is TRBV28, the J call TRBJ2-2; weak D call: TRBD2 (6 bases). The CDR3 has 14 residues. V lost 1 base to trimming and J lost 5 bases, with 8 bases between them. Germline loops: CDR1 MDHEN, CDR2 SYDVKM. The CDR3 spells CASSLLGGTGELFF. Here the CDR3 DNA reads TGTGCCAGCAGTTTATTAGGAGGGACCGGGGAGCTGTTTTTT.

The chain links TRBV5-1 to TRBJ2-1, with D maybe TRBD1 (6 bases). CDR3 length equals 17 residues. The ends were cut back, 3 bases at V and 4 bases at J, with 20 bases in the middle. The germline V gene encodes CDR1 SGHRS and CDR2 YFSETQ. The CDR3 DNA sequence: TGCGCCAGCAGCTCGGGCACAGGGTCGGCCTCTTACAATGAGCAGTTCTTC. It encodes CASSSGTGSASYNEQFF.

V gene TRBV9 combines with J gene TRBJ2-3; TRBD2 aligns across 9 bases. Trimming removed 0 bases from V and 2 bases from J; junction bases left unmatched: 4. CDR1 is SGDLS and CDR2 is YYNGEE in the germline V gene. The CDR3 covers 16 residues. CDR3 sequence: CASSVVAGAPTDTQYF. CDR3 bases: TGTGCCAGCAGCGTAGTAGCGGGGGCACCCACAGATACGCAGTATTTT.

The V gene is TRBV7-2, the J gene TRBJ2-2; tentative D call: TRBD1 (6 bases). Trimming took off 4 bases at V and 11 bases at J, with 11 bases between the two ends. The germline CDR1 and CDR2 sequences are SGHTA and FQGNSA. The CDR3 length is 12 residues. CDR3 DNA sequence: TGTGCCAGCAGCTCCTACAGGGCCGAGCTGTTTTTT. It yields the protein CASSSYRAELFF. The complete variable domain, with remaining parts taken from reference TRBV7-2 and TRBJ2-2, reads GAGVSQSPSNKVTEKGKDVELRCDPISGHTALYWYRQSLGQGLEFLIYFQGNSAPDKSGLPSDRFSAERTGGSVSTLTIQRTQQEDSAVYLCASSSYRAELFFGEGSRLTVL.

The chain carries TRBV6-6 and TRBJ1-3; 9 bases are shared with TRBD1. The CDR3 loop spans 12 amino acids. V gave up 6 bases and J gave up 8 bases; unmatched junction bases: 2. The germline V gene has CDR1 MNHNY and CDR2 SVGAGI (reference sequence). The CDR3 sequence: CASRRQGDTIYF. CDR3 nucleotide sequence: TGTGCCAGCAGGCGACAGGGGGACACCATATATTTT.

The chain has TRBV30 and TRBJ1-1; D not resolved. Between the trimmed V and J ends, which lost 0 bases and 5 bases, there was a span of 7 bases. From germline, CDR1 is GTSNPN and CDR2 SVGIG (reference sequence). The CDR3 is 12 residues long. CDR3 region: CAWSVLGTEAFF. The CDR3 DNA is TGTGCCTGGAGTGTACTTGGTACTGAAGCTTTCTTT.